This T cell receptor (beta chain) was captured by sequencing in a study of graft-versus-host responses after intestinal transplantation (dated by TCRdb to about 2021). At the level of the whole study: The transplants that recipients got were multivisceral, liver-intestinal, or isolated intestinal. To identify alloreactive clones, pre-transplant mixed lymphocyte reaction products were sequenced and compared with unstimulated pre-transplant donor and recipient T cells. Samples from a few later patients were sequenced in-house on an Illumina MiSeq with MiXCR processing rather than by the commercial service. A peak of at least 4% donor T cells among recipient peripheral blood mononuclear cells was the definition used for donor T cell macrochimerism. A cohort of about two dozen intestinal transplant recipients, including one retransplant, was enrolled, and a few patients lacking pretransplant specimens were excluded. Bulk TCR-beta CDR3 sequencing was used to track graft-versus-host and host-versus-graft alloreactive T cell clones in the graft, circulation and bone marrow after intestinal transplantation. Anti-thymocyte globulin induction was given to all recipients, followed by maintenance tacrolimus and steroids for two to four years.

The protocol used for the library was the immunoSEQ multiplex PCR assay. For most patients, genomic DNA was isolated with the Qiagen DNeasy Blood and Tissue Kit and shipped frozen to Adaptive Biotechnologies for TCR sequencing. For most patients, genomic DNA was subjected to high-throughput TCR-beta CDR3 sequencing by Adaptive Biotechnologies. The original pipeline was this. Adaptive's ImmunoSEQ software was the source of the TCR sequencing data for approximately 18 patients, while three other patients were processed with MiXCR and VDJtools. CD4 versus CD8 sorting errors were corrected by removing sequences found in both subsets at a frequency ratio below 5:1. CDR3 nucleotide sequences shared between donor and recipient were removed because their origin could not be assigned. At least 2-fold expansion over unstimulated cells and a minimum CFSE-low frequency of 0.002% (template counts) or 0.001% (read counts) were required for clones to be classified as alloreactive. Clones detected in sequenced pre-transplant spleen, lymph node, or MLR CFSE-low populations of the donor or recipient were defined as mappable. The cumulative frequency of alloreactive clones was calculated as a percentage of all sequences, weighted by copy number. TCRdb took this table from immuneACCESS and kept in-frame rearrangements with V and J called. Such tables lack part of the clones; where checked against another copy, unresolved V genes explain under half of the gap, and the rest is unexplained. That table furnishes V, J and clone size, whereas the DNA furnished D and trimming. This sample holds 85,000 to 100,000 clones; approximately 87% were observed only once. The leading ten clones occupy roughly 0.099% of the sample.

In the paper's terms, the time point label means: cells obtained before transplantation from donor or recipient. CD3+CD4+ and CD3+CD8+ populations were FACS-sorted from unstimulated pre-transplant donor and recipient cells taken from spleen or lymph nodes. Study-wide conclusions, independent of this receptor: Peak levels of circulating GvH clones were associated with declines in HvG clones early after transplant. In patients with donor T cell macrochimerism, the allografts had high GvH to HvG T cell clonal ratios. The conclusions were limited by the relatively low number and heterogeneity of the intestinal transplant patients. GvH clones turned up in recipient bone marrow, with some appearing earlier in ileal mucosa or blood, a pattern consistent with an intestinal mucosal origin.

This clone was seen a handful of times. Its antigen specificity is not known. No quality values exist for individual bases; no much larger clone is one base distant. The source of this sequence is a human donor who received an intestinal transplant. The sequenced sample was unstimulated CD4+ T cells sorted from spleen or lymph node cells, obtained before intestinal transplant.

The nucleotide sequence reads as follows: TGTGCCAGCAGCTCCGACGGGGGACAGGGGGCCGATCAGTATGGCTACACCTTC. It encodes CASSSDGGQGADQYGYTF. The chain is encoded by TRBV7-3 joined to TRBJ1-2, with 12 central nucleotides matching TRBD1. The cysteine opens and the phenylalanine closes a CDR3 of 18 amino acids. Of all the DNA, just the CDR3 is kept, 54 bases in frame from base 1. V has 4 bases trimmed and J has 5 bases trimmed; junction bases matching no gene number 14. CDR1 SGHTA and CDR2 FQGTGA are derived from the germline V gene.